One and the same sample provided the 21 T cell receptor beta chains below, sequenced in a study of cytomegalovirus exposure and HLA in healthy donors. The PCR was carried out with 60 Vbeta primers and 13 Jbeta primers. Measured with immunoSEQ multiplex PCR; TCRdb has only the in-frame clones, and not every one. The table has about 220,000 clones, approximately 68% seen once. Sample: PBMCs. These receptors were taken from a woman aged 25-40 years in good health and CMV-seronegative.

V gene TRBV14 combines with J gene TRBJ2-5; 7 nucleotides agree with TRBD1. The V segment lost 6 bases and the J segment 3 bases; nucleotides outside the gene matches: 7. The CDR3 has 14 residues. Germline lookup yields CDR1 SGHDN and CDR2 FVKESK. For the CDR3, the DNA is TGTGCCAGCAGTTCTACGACAGGGAAAGAGACCCAGTACTTC. Its protein is CASSSTTGKETQYF.

The chain couples TRBV30 to TRBJ2-7; TRBD2 matches 10 bases. CDR1 is GTSNPN and CDR2 is SVGIG in the germline V gene (reference sequence). J gave up 3 bases and V 0 bases, and 11 bases lay outside the gene matches. The CDR3 sequence is 17 residues long. In DNA form, the CDR3 reads TGTGCCTGGAGTGTTTGGAGCGGGGGGGCCCGCGACTACGAGCAGTACTTC. Translation: CAWSVWSGGARDYEQYF.

The genes are TRBV30 and TRBJ1-2, with a tentative D call TRBD1 (6 bases). Trimming took off 5 bases at V and 7 bases at J, with 17 bases between the two ends. The CDR3 is made up of 13 amino acids. Germline values: CDR1 GTSNPN, CDR2 SVGIG (reference sequence). In nucleotides, the CDR3 is TGTGCCTGGGCAGGGGCAACTATCGGTGGCTACACCTTC. It is translated as CAWAGATIGGYTF.

This clone was counted a few times. V is TRBV5-1 and J is TRBJ2-7; a possible D gene is TRBD1 (5 bases). V was pared by 0 bases and J by 0 bases, with 22 bases between. The CDR3 is 19 amino acids. Per the germline V gene, CDR1 is SGHRS and CDR2 is YFSETQ. The CDR3 sequence: CASSLVFGTIRQTSYEQYF. CDR3 sequence (DNA): TGCGCCAGCAGCTTGGTATTCGGTACAATTCGACAGACCTCCTACGAGCAGTACTTC.

Concerning this clone: At one end, the junction sequence differs from germline, possibly due to a read error. The chain combines TRBV7-9 with TRBJ2-5; a possible D gene is TRBD2 (5 bases). CDR1 and CDR2 (germline): SEHNR, FQNEAQ (reference sequence). The CDR3 sequence is 15 residues long. The CDR3: CSSSLALGSKETQYF. The CDR3 DNA is TGTTCCAGCAGCTTAGCGCTTGGCAGTAAAGAGACCCAGTACTTC.

This chain uses TRBV2 with TRBJ1-2, with D perhaps TRBD1 (5 bases). The ends were cut back, 4 bases at V and 6 bases at J, with 6 bases in the middle. The germline V gene has CDR1 SNHLY and CDR2 FYNNEI. CDR3 length: 11 amino acids. Here the CDR3 DNA reads TGTGCCAGCAGTGGACAGCATGGCTACACCTTC. Translated: CASSGQHGYTF.

The chain employs TRBV5-5 and TRBJ2-7; 7 bases are shared with TRBD2. V trimming: 2 bases; J trimming: 4 bases; junction bases outside the gene matches: 6. Germline loops: CDR1 SGHKS, CDR2 YYEKEE (reference sequence). The CDR3 loop spans 14 amino acids. The CDR3 DNA follows: TGTGCCAGCAGCTTAGTAGCGGGCGCGTACGAGCAGTACTTC. Translating gives CASSLVAGAYEQYF. Full variable domain (outside the CDR3, taken from reference TRBV5-5 and TRBJ2-7): DAGVTQSPTHLIKTRGQQVTLRCSPISGHKSVSWYQQVLGQGPQFIFQYYEKEERGRGNFPDRFSARQFPNYSSELNVNALLLGDSALYLCASSLVAGAYEQYFGPGTRLTVT.

The J gene is TRBJ1-1, the V gene TRBV19; the D gene is possibly TRBD1 (6 bases). This CDR3 region has 14 residues. Germline V CDR1 and CDR2: LNHDA, SQIVND (reference sequence). V lost 7 bases and J 3 bases, leaving 15 bases between the germline ends. This CDR3 reads CASTGGGWDTEAFF. The CDR3 DNA reads TGTGCCAGTACTGGCGGGGGCTGGGACACTGAAGCTTTCTTT.

V is TRBV6-1 and J is TRBJ2-2, with a possible D match to TRBD1 (5 bases). Trimming left V 6 bases short and J 4 bases short, with 15 bases between. CDR1 MNHNS and CDR2 SASEGT come from the germline V gene. The CDR3 is made up of 15 amino acids. The chain's CDR3 is CASSPRATGTGELFF. The CDR3 nucleotides read TGTGCCAGCAGCCCCCGGGCCACAGGCACCGGGGAGCTGTTTTTT.

This clone was seen a handful of times. The chain employs TRBV5-6 and TRBJ1-1, with D possibly matching TRBD1 (6 bases). Germline V gene sequence: CDR1 SGHDT, CDR2 YYEEEE. This CDR3 contains 13 residues. V lost 1 base and J 4 bases, leaving 8 bases between the germline ends. CDR3 in amino acids: CASSLLTGTEAFF. The CDR3 region has the DNA TGTGCCAGCAGCTTGCTGACAGGCACTGAAGCTTTCTTT.

V gene TRBV14 combines with J gene TRBJ2-7, with 8 bases lining up with TRBD1. CDR1 SGHDN and CDR2 FVKESK come from the germline V gene. Unmatched junction bases numbered 9, after V lost 2 bases and J lost 6 bases. The CDR3 is 15 residues long. This chain's CDR3 is CASSQYLGQAVEQYF. In nucleotides, the CDR3 is TGTGCCAGCAGCCAATATCTGGGACAGGCGGTCGAGCAGTACTTC.

The chain has TRBV7-3 and TRBJ2-2; 8 bases are a match to TRBD2. The junction had 6 bases not matched to a gene; V was cut back by 4 bases and J by 8 bases. The germline CDR1 and CDR2 sequences are SGHTA and FQGTGA. This CDR3 contains 14 residues. CDR3 loop: CASSSGLAAGELFF. The CDR3 region has the DNA TGTGCCAGCAGCTCCGGACTAGCAGCTGGGGAGCTGTTTTTT. Full variable domain (remainder filled in from reference TRBV7-3 and TRBJ2-2): GAGVSQTPSNKVTEKGKYVELRCDPISGHTALYWYRQSLGQGPEFLIYFQGTGAADDSGLPNDRFFAVRPEGSVSTLKIQRTERGDSAVYLCASSSGLAAGELFFGEGSRLTVL.

This clone has a handful of counts. The rearrangement joins TRBV5-6 to TRBJ1-1; D might be TRBD1 (5 bases). The ends were cut back, 1 base at V and 7 bases at J, with 11 bases in the middle. The germline V gene has CDR1 SGHDT and CDR2 YYEEEE. The CDR3 contains 13 residues. The CDR3 loop is CASSLRGGGEAFF. In nucleotides, the CDR3 is TGTGCCAGCAGCTTGCGCGGGGGTGGTGAAGCTTTCTTT.

In nucleotides, the CDR3 is TGTGCCAGCAGTTACTTCTTTTCCGGGACAAAGAGCGGCTACACCTTC. Its translation is CASSYFFSGTKSGYTF. The chain combines TRBV6-5 with TRBJ1-2; D possibly corresponds to TRBD1 (6 bases). Germline CDR1 and CDR2: MNHEY and SVGAGI. The V and J ends lost 1 base and 8 bases respectively, with 20 bases between them. This CDR3 is 16 amino acids long.

This clone was recorded a few times. The chain uses TRBV5-4 and TRBJ1-2; 7 bases line up with TRBD1. V was pared by 4 bases and J by 0 bases, with 6 bases of the junction left unmatched. The CDR3 is 15 amino acids. Per germline, CDR1 SGHNT and CDR2 YYREEE (reference sequence). The CDR3 spells CASSAGTDSNYGYTF. CDR3 DNA sequence: TGTGCCAGCAGCGCGGGGACAGACTCTAACTATGGCTACACCTTC.

This rearrangement joins TRBV6-1 to TRBJ1-3; D uncertain. CDR3 length equals 11 residues. The germline CDR1 and CDR2 sequences are MNHNS and SASEGT. V gave up 6 bases and J gave up 7 bases, with 7 bases separating them. CDR3 nucleotide sequence: TGTGCCAGCAGGGAGAGGAACACCATATATTTT. Translation gives CASRERNTIYF.

Only a few counts were recorded for this clone. V and J are TRBV29-1 and TRBJ2-5; 14 positions match TRBD2. This CDR3 is built from 14 residues. V was pared by 6 bases and J by 5 bases, with 5 bases of the junction left unmatched. Per germline, CDR1 SQVTM and CDR2 ANQGSEA. The CDR3 region is CSVQTSGGVETQYF. In DNA, the CDR3 is TGCAGCGTCCAGACTAGCGGGGGGGTGGAGACCCAGTACTTC.

This chain connects TRBV6-5 to TRBJ2-7; 9 nucleotides align to TRBD1. The J segment lost 3 bases and the V segment lost 3 bases, leaving 3 bases of the junction unmatched. Germline CDR1 is MNHEY and CDR2 is SVGAGI. The CDR3 has 14 residues. This CDR3 is CASSYGTGFYEQYF. The CDR3 DNA reads TGTGCCAGCAGTTATGGGACAGGGTTCTACGAGCAGTACTTC.

Comments on this clone: Other DNA sequences in this sample translate to the same CDR3. This chain connects TRBV5-6 to TRBJ1-2; a possible D gene is TRBD1 (6 bases). This CDR3 has 11 amino acids. The germline CDR1 and CDR2 sequences are SGHDT and YYEEEE. Trimming took 2 bases from V and 8 from J, leaving 7 bases between them. CDR3 in amino acids: CASSFRGGYTF. In DNA form, the CDR3 reads TGTGCCAGCAGCTTCAGGGGAGGCTACACCTTC.

The V gene is TRBV9, the J gene TRBJ2-2; 9 bases map to TRBD2. The CDR3 contains 16 residues. The trim removed 5 bases at V and 2 bases at J, leaving 7 bases unmatched. In germline, CDR1 is SGDLS, CDR2 YYNGEE. The CDR3 here is CASRLGLAGNTGELFF. Here the CDR3 DNA reads TGTGCCAGCAGATTAGGGCTAGCGGGAAACACCGGGGAGCTGTTTTTT.

With regard to this clone: One junction end does not reproduce the germline sequence, and a read error may be involved. The gene calls are TRBV7-9 and TRBJ2-2, with D tentatively TRBD2 (5 bases). There are 17 residues in the CDR3. Germline lookup yields CDR1 SEHNR and CDR2 FQNEAQ (reference sequence). The CDR3: CSSSDKTGSPGAGELFF. In nucleotides, the CDR3 is TGTTCCAGCAGCGATAAAACGGGAAGTCCCGGGGCCGGGGAGCTGTTTTTT.